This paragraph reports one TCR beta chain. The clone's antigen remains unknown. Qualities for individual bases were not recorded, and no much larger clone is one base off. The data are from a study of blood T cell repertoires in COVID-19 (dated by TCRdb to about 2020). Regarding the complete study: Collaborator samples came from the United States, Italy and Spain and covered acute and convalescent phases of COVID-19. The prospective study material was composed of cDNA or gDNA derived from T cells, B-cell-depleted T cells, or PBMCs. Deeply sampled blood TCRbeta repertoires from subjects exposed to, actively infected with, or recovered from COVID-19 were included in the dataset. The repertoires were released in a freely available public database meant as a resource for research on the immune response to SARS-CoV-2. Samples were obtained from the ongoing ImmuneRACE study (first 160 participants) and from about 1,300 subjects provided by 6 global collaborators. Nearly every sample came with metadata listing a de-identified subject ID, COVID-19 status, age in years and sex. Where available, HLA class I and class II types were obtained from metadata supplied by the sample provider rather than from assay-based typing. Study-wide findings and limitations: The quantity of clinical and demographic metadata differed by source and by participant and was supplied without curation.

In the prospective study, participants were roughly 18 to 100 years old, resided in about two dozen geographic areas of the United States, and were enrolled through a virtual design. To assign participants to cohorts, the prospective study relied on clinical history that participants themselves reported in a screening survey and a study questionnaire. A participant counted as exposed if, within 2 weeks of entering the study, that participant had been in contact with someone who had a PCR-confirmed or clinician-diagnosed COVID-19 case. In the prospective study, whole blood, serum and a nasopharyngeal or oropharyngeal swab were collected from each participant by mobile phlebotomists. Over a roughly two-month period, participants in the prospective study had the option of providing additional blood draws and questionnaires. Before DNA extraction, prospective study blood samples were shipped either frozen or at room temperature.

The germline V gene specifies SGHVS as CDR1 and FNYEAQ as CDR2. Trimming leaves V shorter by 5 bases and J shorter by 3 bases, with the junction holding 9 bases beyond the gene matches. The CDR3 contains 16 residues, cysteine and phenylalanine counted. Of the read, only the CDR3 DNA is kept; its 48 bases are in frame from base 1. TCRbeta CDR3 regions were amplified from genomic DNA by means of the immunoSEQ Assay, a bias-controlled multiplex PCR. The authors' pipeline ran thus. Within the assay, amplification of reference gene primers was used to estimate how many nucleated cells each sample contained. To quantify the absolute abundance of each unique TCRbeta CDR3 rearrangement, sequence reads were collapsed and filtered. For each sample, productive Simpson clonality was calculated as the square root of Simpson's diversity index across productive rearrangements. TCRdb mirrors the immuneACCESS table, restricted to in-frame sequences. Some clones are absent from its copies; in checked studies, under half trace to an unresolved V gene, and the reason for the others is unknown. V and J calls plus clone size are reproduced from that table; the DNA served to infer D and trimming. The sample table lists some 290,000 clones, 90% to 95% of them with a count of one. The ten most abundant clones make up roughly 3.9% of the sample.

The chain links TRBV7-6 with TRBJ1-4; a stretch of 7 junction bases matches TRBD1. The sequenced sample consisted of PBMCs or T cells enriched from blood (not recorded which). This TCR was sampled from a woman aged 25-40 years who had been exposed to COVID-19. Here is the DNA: TGTGCCAGCAGCCCCCCCACACAGGGGCCTAATGAAAAACTGTTTTTT. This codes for CASSPPTQGPNEKLFF. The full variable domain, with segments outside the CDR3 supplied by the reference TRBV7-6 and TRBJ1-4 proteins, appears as GAGVSQSPRYKVTKRGQDVALRCDPISGHVSLYWYRQALGQGPEFLTYFNYEAQQDKSGLPNDRFSAERPEGSISTLTIQRTEQRDSAMYRCASSPPTQGPNEKLFFGSGTQLSVL.